These 13 T cell receptor beta chains were all obtained from the same sample, sequenced in a study of cytomegalovirus exposure and HLA in healthy donors. The primer mix had 60 Vbeta and 13 Jbeta primers. Libraries were prepared by immunoSEQ multiplex PCR; TCRdb keeps only in-frame clonotypes and omits some of them. Altogether roughly 150,000 clones are present, about 74% being singletons, with the ten largest covering around an eighth. The sequenced material came from PBMCs. The origin of the receptors is a man between 40 and 49 years old in good health and CMV-seropositive.

The chain uses TRBV6-1 and TRBJ1-3, with D possibly TRBD1 on 6 matching bases. The germline CDR1 and CDR2 sequences are MNHNS and SASEGT. The V end was cut by 2 bases, the J end by 0 bases, with 11 bases between. CDR3 length: 16 residues. CDR3 sequence reads: CASSEKAGVSGNTIYF. The CDR3 DNA sequence: TGTGCCAGCAGTGAAAAGGCAGGGGTCTCTGGAAACACCATATATTTT.

This chain links TRBV2 with TRBJ2-3, with a possible D match to TRBD2 (6 bases). The CDR3 loop spans 13 amino acids. CDR1 and CDR2 (germline): SNHLY, FYNNEI. The V gene lost 8 bases and the J gene lost 3 bases, with 12 bases spanning the gap. The CDR3 region is CASGGRGTDTQYF. CDR3 in DNA: TGTGCCAGCGGAGGGAGAGGAACAGATACGCAGTATTTT.

This rearrangement joins TRBV9 to TRBJ2-7; TRBD2 aligns across 14 bases. This CDR3 is 15 amino acids long. The V and J ends lost 4 bases and 5 bases, in that order; junction bases with no gene match: 5. CDR1 is SGDLS and CDR2 is YYNGEE in the germline V gene. The CDR3 region is CASSKGLAGDNEQYF. Written as DNA, the CDR3 is TGTGCCAGCAGCAAGGGACTAGCGGGAGATAACGAGCAGTACTTC.

The rearrangement joins TRBV7-2 to TRBJ2-7; D may be TRBD2 (5 bases). The V gene lost 6 bases and the J gene lost 4 bases, with 13 bases spanning the gap. From germline, CDR1 is SGHTA and CDR2 FQGNSA. The CDR3 totals 13 residues. CDR3 sequence reads: CASRRGEEYEQYF. DNA for the CDR3: TGTGCCAGCAGACGGGGAGAGGAATACGAGCAGTACTTC.

The J gene is TRBJ1-2, the V gene TRBV6-1; the D gene is possibly TRBD1 (5 bases). Germline V gene lookup returns CDR1 MNHNS and CDR2 SASEGT. The CDR3 consists of 15 residues. V was trimmed by 8 bases and J by 2 bases, leaving 18 bases between them. The CDR3 coding sequence is TGTGCCAGCCGGGACTCGACGGTCAAAAACTATGGCTACACCTTC. This codes for CASRDSTVKNYGYTF.

Of note for this clone: At one boundary the junction diverges from the germline segment, which might be a read error. The gene calls are TRBV7-9 and TRBJ2-1; unclear D gene. Germline V CDR1 and CDR2: SEHNR, FQNEAQ (reference sequence). The CDR3 is 13 residues long. This CDR3 is CSSSPRSYNEQFF. DNA of the CDR3: TGTTCCAGCAGTCCCCGGTCCTACAATGAGCAGTTCTTC.

CDR3 DNA: TGTGCCAGCAGTGAAGGGACAGAGAATGAAAAACTGTTTTTT. Its translation: CASSEGTENEKLFF. V is TRBV2 and J is TRBJ1-4; D is possibly TRBD1 (6 bases). CDR1 SNHLY and CDR2 FYNNEI come from the germline V gene. Trimming removed 1 base at V and 5 bases at J, with 8 bases between. This CDR3 is 14 amino acids long.

This clone appeared once. The chain combines TRBV7-2 with TRBJ1-3; 7 bases map to TRBD1. The CDR3 length is 14 residues. After removal of 5 bases from V and 7 bases from J, the junction contained 8 bases not matched to a gene. Looked up from germline, CDR1 is SGHTA and CDR2 is FQGNSA. CDR3 DNA sequence: TGTGCCAGCAGCCCACAGGGGCACGGCAACACCATATATTTT. Translated: CASSPQGHGNTIYF.

The chain links TRBV9 to TRBJ1-4; a weak D match, TRBD1 (5 bases). V was shortened by 0 bases and J by 7 bases, with 13 bases between the two germline ends. CDR1 is SGDLS and CDR2 is YYNGEE in the germline V gene. The CDR3 length is 15 residues. This chain's CDR3 is CASSVAGAGFEKLFF. CDR3 in DNA: TGTGCCAGCAGCGTAGCTGGGGCAGGGTTTGAAAAACTGTTTTTT.

The chain is built from TRBV15 and TRBJ1-5; D might be TRBD1 (6 bases). CDR3 length equals 16 residues. Germline V gives CDR1 LNHNV, CDR2 YYDKDF (reference sequence). The germline V and J ends were trimmed by 5 bases and 5 bases, with 19 bases remaining between them. This chain's CDR3 is CATSSLTTGYDQPQHF. CDR3 in DNA: TGTGCCACCAGCTCCTTAACCACAGGGTATGATCAGCCCCAGCATTTT.

The V gene is TRBV7-2, the J gene TRBJ1-5; D is possibly TRBD1 (6 bases). CDR3 length: 13 residues. Per the germline V gene, CDR1 is SGHTA and CDR2 is FQGNSA. The V end was cut by 4 bases, the J end by 7 bases, with 11 bases between. The CDR3 DNA reads as TGTGCCAGCAGCTACAGGGTCGGACAGCCCCAGCATTTT. Its protein is CASSYRVGQPQHF.

This clone turned up a few times. The chain employs TRBV19 and TRBJ2-1; 7 nucleotides align to TRBD1. Trimming removed 6 bases from V and 8 bases from J; junction bases left unmatched: 13. This CDR3 has 15 amino acids. Looked up from germline, CDR1 is LNHDA and CDR2 is SQIVND (reference sequence). The CDR3 sequence: CASRRGGHNGDEQFF. CDR3 coding DNA: TGTGCCAGTAGGCGAGGGGGCCATAACGGGGATGAGCAGTTCTTC.

V gene TRBV27 combines with J gene TRBJ1-4; weak D call: TRBD1 (5 bases). The germline gives CDR1 MNHEY, CDR2 SMNVEV (reference sequence). The CDR3 has 14 residues. V lost 3 bases and J lost 5, with 10 bases in between. The CDR3 protein is CASSFSGGNEKLFF. CDR3 DNA sequence: TGTGCCAGCAGTTTCTCGGGGGGAAATGAAAAACTGTTTTTT.